Following are 2 T cell receptor beta chains from one sample sequenced in a study of vaccination and CD4 T cells after COVID-19. Sequenced with the Oncomine TCR Beta short-read assay was DNA taken from cultured CD4+ T cells. TCRdb ran MiXCR on the PCR reads and lists one entry per CDR3 protein. The sample lists roughly 16,000 distinct CDR3 sequences, about 70% occurring once. Treatment denoted: approximately nine-day PBMC culture with coronavirus spike peptide pools or control peptides (ViraFEST assay). The antigens these receptors bind are not known. The sample comprised CD4+ T cells from blood, cultured in vitro. The receptor source for this set is a human donor who had recovered from COVID-19.

This chain links TRBV27 with TRBJ1-6; D is unclear. Per the germline V gene, CDR1 is MNHEY and CDR2 is SMNVEV (reference sequence). The CDR3 is made up of 15 amino acids. V was pared by 6 bases and J by 0 bases, with 9 bases between. The CDR3 nucleotides read TGTGCCAGCAGGGTCGTGAGCTCCTATAATTCACCCCTCCACTTT. It codes for CASRVVSSYNSPLHF.

A single count supports this clonotype. The V gene is TRBV19, the J gene TRBJ1-1; possibly TRBD1 for D (6 bases). The CDR3 has 14 amino acids. V dropped 6 bases and J dropped 3 bases, with 14 bases sitting between them. Germline-derived CDR1 and CDR2 are LNHDA and SQIVND (reference sequence). The CDR3 reads CASRQDRIHTEAFF. The CDR3 nucleotides read TGTGCCAGTAGACAGGACAGAATCCACACTGAAGCTTTCTTT.